In its sample, the clone carrying this TCR beta chain was seen many times. The antigen remains unidentified. Via MiXCR, TCRdb re-called the 5' RACE reads, giving one row per CDR3 protein. The sample comprises under 400,000 distinct CDR3 sequences, approximately 21% of which are singletons, and roughly an eighth rests with the top ten. The sample belongs to a study of T-cell memory formation after mild COVID-19. Study-level information: Each donor largely had its own TCR clusters.

The CDR3 is made up of 15 amino acids. After removal of 5 bases from V and 4 bases from J, the junction contained 7 bases not matched to a gene. Germline CDR1 is SGHTA and CDR2 is FQGNSA. Study-wide points: Clones that shrank (day 15 to 85) were balanced CD4/CD8, whereas later expanders leaned CD4+. Shrinking CD4+ clones resided mostly in CM and EM, and CD8+ ones in EMRA.

Sequenced: PBMCs or a T cell subset sorted from them (not recorded which). The TCR originated in an adult woman who had mild COVID-19 (a few samples of this study predate the infection). Cell type and time point are not known. This chain joins TRBV7-2 and TRBJ1-5; 8 bases line up with TRBD1. The CDR3: CASSPGQARNQPQHF. DNA of the CDR3: TGTGCCAGCAGCCCGGGACAGGCTAGAAATCAGCCCCAGCATTTT.